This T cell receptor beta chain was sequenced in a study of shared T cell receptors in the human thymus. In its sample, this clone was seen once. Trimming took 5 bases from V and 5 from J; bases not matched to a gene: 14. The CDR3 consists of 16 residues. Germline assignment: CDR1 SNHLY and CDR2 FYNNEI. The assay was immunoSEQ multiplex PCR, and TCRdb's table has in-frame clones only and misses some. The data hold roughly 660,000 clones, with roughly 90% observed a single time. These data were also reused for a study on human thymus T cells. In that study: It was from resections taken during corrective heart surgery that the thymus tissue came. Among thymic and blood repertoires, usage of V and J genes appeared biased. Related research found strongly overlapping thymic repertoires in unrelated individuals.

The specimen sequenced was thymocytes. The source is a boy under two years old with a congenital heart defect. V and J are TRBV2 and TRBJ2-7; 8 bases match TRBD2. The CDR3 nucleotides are TGTGCCAGCAGTCCTACCGGGACTAGTCCCCCCGACGAGCAGTACTTC. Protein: CASSPTGTSPPDEQYF.